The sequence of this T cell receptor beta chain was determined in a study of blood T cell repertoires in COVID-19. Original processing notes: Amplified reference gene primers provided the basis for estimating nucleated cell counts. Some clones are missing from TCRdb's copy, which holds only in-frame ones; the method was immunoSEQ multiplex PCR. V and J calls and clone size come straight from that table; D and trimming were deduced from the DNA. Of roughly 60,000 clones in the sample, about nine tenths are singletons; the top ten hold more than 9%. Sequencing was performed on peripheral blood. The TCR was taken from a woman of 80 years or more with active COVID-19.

In DNA form, the CDR3 reads TGTGCCAGTAGTACCCCCGGAGTAGCGGGAAGGGTCACCGGGGAGCTGTTTTTT. Its protein is CASSTPGVAGRVTGELFF. The chain combines TRBV19 with TRBJ2-2, with 8 bases lining up with TRBD2. This CDR3 spans 18 amino acids. CDR1 is LNHDA and CDR2 is SQIVND in the germline V gene (reference sequence). Trimming cost V 4 bases and J 4 bases; bases outside gene matches: 14.